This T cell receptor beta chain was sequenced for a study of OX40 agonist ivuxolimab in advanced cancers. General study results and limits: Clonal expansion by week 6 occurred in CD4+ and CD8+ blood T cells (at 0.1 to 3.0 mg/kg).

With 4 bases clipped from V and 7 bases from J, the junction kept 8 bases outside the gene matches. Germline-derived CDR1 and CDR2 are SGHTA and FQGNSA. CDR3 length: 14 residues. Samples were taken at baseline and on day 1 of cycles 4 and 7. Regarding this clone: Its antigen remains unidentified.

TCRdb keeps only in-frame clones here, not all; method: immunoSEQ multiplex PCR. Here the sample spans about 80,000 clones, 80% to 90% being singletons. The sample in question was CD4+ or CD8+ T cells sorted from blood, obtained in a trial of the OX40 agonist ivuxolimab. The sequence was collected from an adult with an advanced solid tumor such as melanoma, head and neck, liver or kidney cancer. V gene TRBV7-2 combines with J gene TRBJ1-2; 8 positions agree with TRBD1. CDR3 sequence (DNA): TGTGCCAGCAGCTCACAGGGGGTCCTCGGTGGCTACACCTTC. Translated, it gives CASSSQGVLGGYTF. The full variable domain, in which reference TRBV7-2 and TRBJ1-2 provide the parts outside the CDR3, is GAGVSQSPSNKVTEKGKDVELRCDPISGHTALYWYRQSLGQGLEFLIYFQGNSAPDKSGLPSDRFSAERTGGSVSTLTIQRTQQEDSAVYLCASSSQGVLGGYTFGSGTRLTVV.